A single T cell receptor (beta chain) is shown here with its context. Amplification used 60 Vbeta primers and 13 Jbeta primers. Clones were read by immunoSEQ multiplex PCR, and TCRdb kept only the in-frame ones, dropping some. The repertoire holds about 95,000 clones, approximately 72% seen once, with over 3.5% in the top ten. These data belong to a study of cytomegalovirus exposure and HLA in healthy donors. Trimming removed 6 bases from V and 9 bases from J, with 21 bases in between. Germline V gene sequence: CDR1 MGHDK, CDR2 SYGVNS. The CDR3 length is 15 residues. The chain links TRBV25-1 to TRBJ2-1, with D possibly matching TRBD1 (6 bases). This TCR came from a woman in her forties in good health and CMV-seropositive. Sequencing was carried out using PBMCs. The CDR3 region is CASSGVGGAGTEQFF. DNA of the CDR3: TGTGCCAGCAGCGGAGTTGGGGGCGCGGGTACTGAGCAGTTCTTC.